This TCR beta chain comes out of a study of cytomegalovirus exposure and HLA in healthy donors. The PCR used 60 Vbeta and 13 Jbeta primers. Generated by immunoSEQ multiplex PCR, the TCRdb table keeps only in-frame clones and is missing some. Here the sample table reports about 84,000 clones. The study, taken as a whole, reports: Among the sequence variants, a highly shared cluster was likely an artifact of sequencing. When analyzed later, the rates of TCR association showed variation by HLA locus, with DRB1 the most and HLA-C the fewest. In a later analysis, a missense DCLRE1C variant was linked to TCR beta V- and J-gene trimming.

CDR3 size: 15 residues. With V trimmed by 6 bases and J by 7 bases, 8 bases remained unmatched. Per germline, CDR1 MDHEN and CDR2 SYDVKM. As to this clone: Its antigen is still unknown.

This receptor was obtained from a man aged 45 to 65 in good health and CMV-seronegative. Input material: PBMCs. The chain is built from TRBV28 and TRBJ1-4; 10 nucleotides agree with TRBD1. DNA for the CDR3: TGTGCCAGCAGCTCCCGTGGACAGGGGGTTGAAAAACTGTTTTTT. It yields the protein CASSSRGQGVEKLFF.